This note documents a single T cell receptor beta chain sequence. The CDR3 covers 15 residues. CDR1 and CDR2 (germline): MNHEY, SVGAGI. V lost 3 bases, J lost 3 bases, and 4 bases stayed unmatched. This record belongs to a study of control samples from healthy donors and cancer patients. The assay was immunoSEQ multiplex PCR, and TCRdb's table has in-frame clones only and misses some. Of 100,000 to 150,000 clones in the sample, about 88% are singletons; the top ten hold about 3.4%. V is TRBV6-5 and J is TRBJ2-3; 9 bases align to TRBD1. This clonotype was sampled from a man aged 45-65 years in good health. What was sequenced was blood. CDR3 sequence: CASSYTGGFTDTQYF. CDR3 nucleotide sequence: TGTGCCAGCAGTTATACAGGGGGCTTTACAGATACGCAGTATTTT.